This TCR beta chain is from a study of cytomegalovirus exposure and HLA in healthy donors. Primers: 60 Vbeta forward and 13 Jbeta reverse. Produced via immunoSEQ multiplex PCR; TCRdb's table is partial and in-frame only. The sample holds about 220,000 clones, 60% to 80% seen once. As concerns this clone: The junction does not match germline at one end; this may be a read error.

The sequenced sample consisted of PBMCs. The receptor's source is a woman aged 25-40 years in good health and CMV-seronegative.

CDR3 residues: CSSSLSRIAGNNEQFF. CDR3 nucleotides: TGTTCCAGCAGCTTAAGTAGAATAGCGGGAAACAATGAGCAGTTCTTC. V usage is TRBV7-3 and J usage is TRBJ2-1; the match to TRBD2 covers 8 bases. CDR3 length equals 16 residues. Germline lookup yields CDR1 SGHTA and CDR2 FQGTGA.